The present T cell receptor (beta chain) was sequenced within a study of cytomegalovirus exposure and HLA in healthy donors. Study background: Some 80 million unique TCRs from HLA-typed donors were held in an early data release.

Whole-study results and caveats: The records held CMV serostatus as the only immune exposure information. A later analysis found TCR association rates differed by HLA locus, highest for DRB1 and lowest for HLA-C.

This clone has just a few counts. Its cognate antigen is unknown. PCR amplification relied on 60 Vbeta primers (plus 13 Jbeta primers). The repertoire was sequenced with immunoSEQ multiplex PCR; TCRdb's copy has only in-frame clones and lacks some. The sample contains about 140,000 clones, around 59% of which appear only once. Germline CDR1 and CDR2: GTSNPN and SVGIG (reference sequence). J lost 8 bases, V lost 3 bases, and 12 bases had no gene match. This CDR3 has 15 residues. Sequenced: PBMCs. This receptor was identified in a male donor in good health and CMV-seronegative. The chain recombines TRBV30 with TRBJ2-1, with 8 bases identical to TRBD1. In DNA form, the CDR3 reads TGTGCCTGGAGGCGCTGGGGCTCAGGGGGCTATGAGCAGTTCTTC. It specifies CAWRRWGSGGYEQFF.